This TCR beta chain was sequenced in a study of CD8 T cells in ankylosing spondylitis. Study outcomes and limitations: Reactive arthritis synovial fluid and blood previously showed some of these motif variants. As reported, disease-linked clones showed significant enrichment in matched ankylosing spondylitis synovial fluid.

Scientists made TCR beta libraries using quantitative 5'-RACE with molecular barcodes. TCRdb analysed the 5' RACE reads with MiXCR anew, one entry per CDR3 protein. The repertoire consists of approximately 110,000 distinct CDR3 sequences, with less than 25% occurring once and the leading ten covering more than 9%. This clonotype was seen more than once but under ten times. Its antigen is currently unknown. Germline CDR1 and CDR2: SGDLS and YYNGEE. V dropped 4 bases and J dropped 5; count of bases not matched to a gene: 17. CDR3 size: 20 residues. The chain links TRBV9 to TRBJ2-1; TRBD2 aligns across 14 bases. The clonotype originates from a male donor with ankylosing spondylitis. Material: synovial fluid, either unsorted or a sorted T cell fraction (not recorded which). The CDR3 sequence: CASSPEGLAGVRGINNEQFF. CDR3 DNA: TGTGCCAGCAGCCCGGAGGGACTAGCGGGAGTAAGGGGAATCAACAATGAGCAGTTCTTC.